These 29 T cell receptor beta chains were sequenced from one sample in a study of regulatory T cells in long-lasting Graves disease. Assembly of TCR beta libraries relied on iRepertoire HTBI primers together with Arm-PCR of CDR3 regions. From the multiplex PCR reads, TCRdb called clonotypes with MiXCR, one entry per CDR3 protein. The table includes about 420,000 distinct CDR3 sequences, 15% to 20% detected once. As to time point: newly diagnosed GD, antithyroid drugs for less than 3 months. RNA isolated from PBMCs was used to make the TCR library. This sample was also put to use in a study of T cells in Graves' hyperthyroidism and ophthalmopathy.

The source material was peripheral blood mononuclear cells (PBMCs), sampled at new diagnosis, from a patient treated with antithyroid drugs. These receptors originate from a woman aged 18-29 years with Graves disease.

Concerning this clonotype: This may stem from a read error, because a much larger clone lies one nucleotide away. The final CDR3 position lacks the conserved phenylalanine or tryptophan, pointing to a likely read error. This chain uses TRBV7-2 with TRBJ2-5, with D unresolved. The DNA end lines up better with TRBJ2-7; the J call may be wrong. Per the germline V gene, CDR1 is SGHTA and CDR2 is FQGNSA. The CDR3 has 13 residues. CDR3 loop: CASSLVRSYEQYL. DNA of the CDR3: TGTGCCAGCAGCTTAGTGCGGTCCTACGAGCAGTACCTC.

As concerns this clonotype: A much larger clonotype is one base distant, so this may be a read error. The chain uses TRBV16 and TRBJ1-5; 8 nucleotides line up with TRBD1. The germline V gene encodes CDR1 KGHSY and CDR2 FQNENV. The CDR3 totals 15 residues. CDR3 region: CANSHRQGSNQPQHF. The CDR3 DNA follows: TGTGCCAACAGCCATAGACAGGGGAGCAATCAGCCCCAGCATTTT.

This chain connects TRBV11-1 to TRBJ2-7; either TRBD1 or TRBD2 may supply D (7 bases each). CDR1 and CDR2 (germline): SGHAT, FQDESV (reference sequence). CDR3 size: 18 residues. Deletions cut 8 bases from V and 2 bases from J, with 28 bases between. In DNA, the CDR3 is TGTGCCAGCTCGCAGGACTCAGGGGGTACGGGACTACCCTACGAGCAGTACTTC. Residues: CASSQDSGGTGLPYEQYF.

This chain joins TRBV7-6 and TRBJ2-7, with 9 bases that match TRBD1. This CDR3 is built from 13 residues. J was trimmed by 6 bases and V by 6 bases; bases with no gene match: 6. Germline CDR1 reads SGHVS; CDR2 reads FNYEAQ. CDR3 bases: TGTGCCAGCAGGTCGACAGGGGGATCCGAGCAGTACTTC. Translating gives CASRSTGGSEQYF.

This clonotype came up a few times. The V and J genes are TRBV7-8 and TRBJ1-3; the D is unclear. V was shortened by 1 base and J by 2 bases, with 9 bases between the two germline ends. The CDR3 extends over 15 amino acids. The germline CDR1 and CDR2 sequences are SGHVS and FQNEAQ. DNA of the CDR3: TGTGCCAGCAGCTTAGTAATGGCGGCTGGAAACACCATATATTTT. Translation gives CASSLVMAAGNTIYF.

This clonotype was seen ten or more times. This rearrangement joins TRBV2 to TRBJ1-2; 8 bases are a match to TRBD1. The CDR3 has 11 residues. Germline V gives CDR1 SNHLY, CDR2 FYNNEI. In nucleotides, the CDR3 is TGTGCAAGACAGGGGACCTGGGGCTACACCTTC. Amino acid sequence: CARQGTWGYTF.

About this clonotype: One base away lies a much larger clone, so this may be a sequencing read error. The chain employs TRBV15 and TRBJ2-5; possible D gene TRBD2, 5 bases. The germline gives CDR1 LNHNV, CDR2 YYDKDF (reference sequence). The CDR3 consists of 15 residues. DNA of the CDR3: TGTGCCACCAGCAGAGGACGGGGAGTCCAAGGGACCCAGTACTTC. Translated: CATSRGRGVQGTQYF.

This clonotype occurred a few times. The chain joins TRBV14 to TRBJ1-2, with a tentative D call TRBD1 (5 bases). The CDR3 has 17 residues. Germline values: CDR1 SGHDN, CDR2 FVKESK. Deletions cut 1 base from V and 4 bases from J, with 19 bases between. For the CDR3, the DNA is TGTGCCAGCAGCCAAGCCAAGGGTGACGACAGCGTCTATGGCTACACCTTC. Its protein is CASSQAKGDDSVYGYTF. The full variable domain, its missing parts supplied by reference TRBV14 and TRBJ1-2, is EAGVTQFPSHSVIEKGQTVTLRCDPISGHDNLYWYRRVMGKEIKFLLHFVKESKQDESGMPNNRFLAERTGGTYSTLKVQPAELEDSGVYFCASSQAKGDDSVYGYTFGSGTRLTVV.

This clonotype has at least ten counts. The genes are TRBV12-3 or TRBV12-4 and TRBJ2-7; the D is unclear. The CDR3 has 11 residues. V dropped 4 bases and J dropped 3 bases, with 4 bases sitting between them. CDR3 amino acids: CASSYYYEQYF. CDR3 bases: TGTGCCAGCAGTTACTACTACGAGCAGTACTTC.

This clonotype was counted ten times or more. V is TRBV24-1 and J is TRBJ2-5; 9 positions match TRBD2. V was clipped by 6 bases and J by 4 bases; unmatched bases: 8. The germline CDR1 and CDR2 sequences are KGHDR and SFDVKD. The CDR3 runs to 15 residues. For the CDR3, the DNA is TGTGCCACCAGTCGCTTAGCGGGAGCGGTAGAGACCCAGTACTTC. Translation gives CATSRLAGAVETQYF.

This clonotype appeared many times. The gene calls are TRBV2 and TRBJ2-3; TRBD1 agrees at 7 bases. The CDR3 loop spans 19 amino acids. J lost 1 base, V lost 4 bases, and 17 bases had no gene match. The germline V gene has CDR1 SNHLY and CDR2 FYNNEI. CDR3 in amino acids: CASSGKQGSGLARTDTQYF. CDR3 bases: TGTGCCAGCAGTGGAAAACAGGGGTCGGGTCTAGCCCGCACAGATACGCAGTATTTT. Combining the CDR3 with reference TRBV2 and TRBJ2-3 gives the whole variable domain EPEVTQTPSHQVTQMGQEVILRCVPISNHLYFYWYRQILGQKVEFLVSFYNNEISEKSEIFDDQFSVERPDGSNFTLKIRSTKLEDSAMYFCASSGKQGSGLARTDTQYFGPGTRLTVL.

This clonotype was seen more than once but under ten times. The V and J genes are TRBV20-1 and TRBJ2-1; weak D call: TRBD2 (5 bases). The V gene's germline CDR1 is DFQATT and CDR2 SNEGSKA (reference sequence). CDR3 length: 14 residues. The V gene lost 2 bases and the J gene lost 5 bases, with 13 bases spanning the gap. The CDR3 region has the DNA TGCAGTGCTAGAAGCGGTGGGTTCAACAATGAGCAGTTCTTC. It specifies CSARSGGFNNEQFF.

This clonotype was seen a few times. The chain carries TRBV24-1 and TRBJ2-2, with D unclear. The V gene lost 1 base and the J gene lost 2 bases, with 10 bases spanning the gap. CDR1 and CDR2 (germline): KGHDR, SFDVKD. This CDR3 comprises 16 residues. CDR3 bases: TGTGCCACCAGTGATTTTGGCGGATCAAACACCGGGGAGCTGTTTTTT. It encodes CATSDFGGSNTGELFF.

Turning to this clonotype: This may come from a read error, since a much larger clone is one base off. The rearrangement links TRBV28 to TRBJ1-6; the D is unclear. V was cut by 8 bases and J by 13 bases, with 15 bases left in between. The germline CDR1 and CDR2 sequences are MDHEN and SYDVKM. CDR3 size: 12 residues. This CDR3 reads CASQSVVKPLHF. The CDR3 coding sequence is TGTGCCAGCCAGTCAGTAGTCAAGCCCCTCCACTTT.

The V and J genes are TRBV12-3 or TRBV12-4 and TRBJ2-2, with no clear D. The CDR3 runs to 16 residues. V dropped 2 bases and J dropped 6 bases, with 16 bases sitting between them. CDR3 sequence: CASSLLVGLGPGELFF. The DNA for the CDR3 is TGTGCCAGCAGTTTATTGGTAGGGCTGGGTCCCGGGGAGCTGTTTTTT.

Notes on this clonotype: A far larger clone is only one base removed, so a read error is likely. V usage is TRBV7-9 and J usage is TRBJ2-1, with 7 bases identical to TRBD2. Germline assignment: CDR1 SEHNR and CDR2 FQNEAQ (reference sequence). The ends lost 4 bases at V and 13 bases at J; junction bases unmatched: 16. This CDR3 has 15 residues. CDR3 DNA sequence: TGTGCCAGCAGCTCGATAGCGGGTCGGGGGGAGACCCAGTTCTTC. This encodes CASSSIAGRGETQFF.

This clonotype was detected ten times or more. CDR3 in DNA: TGTGCCAGCAGGGAACTAGCGGGAGAGTACAATGAGCAGTTCTTC. It encodes CASRELAGEYNEQFF. The rearrangement links TRBV2 to TRBJ2-1, with TRBD2 identical over 11 bases. Germline V gives CDR1 SNHLY, CDR2 FYNNEI. The CDR3 loop spans 15 amino acids. V lost 6 bases and J lost 4; bases outside the gene matches: 5.

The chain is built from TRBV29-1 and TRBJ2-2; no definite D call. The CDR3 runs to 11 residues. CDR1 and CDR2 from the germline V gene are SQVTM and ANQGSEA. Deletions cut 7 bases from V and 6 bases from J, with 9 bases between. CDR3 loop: CSAGWSGELFF. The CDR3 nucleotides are TGCAGCGCCGGGTGGTCCGGGGAGCTGTTTTTT.

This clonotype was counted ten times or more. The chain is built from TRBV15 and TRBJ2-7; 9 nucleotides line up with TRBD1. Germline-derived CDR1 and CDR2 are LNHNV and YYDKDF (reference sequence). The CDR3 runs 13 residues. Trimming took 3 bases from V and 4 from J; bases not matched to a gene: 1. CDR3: CATSRDRGYEQYF. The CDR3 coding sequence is TGTGCCACCAGCAGGGACAGGGGTTACGAGCAGTACTTC.

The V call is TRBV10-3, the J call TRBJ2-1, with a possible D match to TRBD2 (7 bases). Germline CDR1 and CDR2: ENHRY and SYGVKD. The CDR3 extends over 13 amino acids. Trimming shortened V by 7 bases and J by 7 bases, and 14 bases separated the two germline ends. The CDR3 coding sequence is TGTGCCATCAATCGGGGGGCGGGAAATGAGCAGTTCTTC. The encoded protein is CAINRGAGNEQFF.

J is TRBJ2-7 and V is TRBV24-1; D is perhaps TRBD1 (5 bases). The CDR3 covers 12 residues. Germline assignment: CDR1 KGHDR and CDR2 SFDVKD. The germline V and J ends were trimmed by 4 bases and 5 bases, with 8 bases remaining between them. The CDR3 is CATSEGVHEQYF. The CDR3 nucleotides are TGTGCCACCAGTGAAGGGGTCCACGAGCAGTACTTC.

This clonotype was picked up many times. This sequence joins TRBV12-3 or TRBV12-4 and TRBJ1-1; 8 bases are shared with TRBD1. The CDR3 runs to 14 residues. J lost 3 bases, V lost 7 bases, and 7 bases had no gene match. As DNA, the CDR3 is TGTGCCAGCAAAAAACAGGGGGGGGACACTGAAGCTTTCTTT. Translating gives CASKKQGGDTEAFF.

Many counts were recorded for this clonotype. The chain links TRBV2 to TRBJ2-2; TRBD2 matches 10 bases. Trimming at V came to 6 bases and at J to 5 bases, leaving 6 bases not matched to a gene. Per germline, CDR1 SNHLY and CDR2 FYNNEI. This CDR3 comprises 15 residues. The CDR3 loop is CASRSGLADTGELFF. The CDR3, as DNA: TGTGCCAGCAGATCTGGACTAGCGGATACCGGGGAGCTGTTTTTT. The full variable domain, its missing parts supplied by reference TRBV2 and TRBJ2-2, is EPEVTQTPSHQVTQMGQEVILRCVPISNHLYFYWYRQILGQKVEFLVSFYNNEISEKSEIFDDQFSVERPDGSNFTLKIRSTKLEDSAMYFCASRSGLADTGELFFGEGSRLTVL.

The CDR3 nucleotides read TGCAGTGCTAGAAATAGCGGGAGGCTGGGCACAGATACGCAGTATTTT. As protein: CSARNSGRLGTDTQYF. The V and J genes are TRBV20-1 and TRBJ2-3; 10 nucleotides line up with TRBD2. CDR1 and CDR2 from the germline V gene are DFQATT and SNEGSKA (reference sequence). J was trimmed by 1 base and V by 2 bases; bases with no gene match: 6. This CDR3 is 16 amino acids long.

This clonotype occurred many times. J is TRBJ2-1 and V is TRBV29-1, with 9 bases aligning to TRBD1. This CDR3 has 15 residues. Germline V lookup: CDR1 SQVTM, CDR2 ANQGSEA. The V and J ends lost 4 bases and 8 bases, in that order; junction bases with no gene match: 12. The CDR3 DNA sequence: TGCAGCGTTGTCCAGACCGGGACAGGGTTTTATGAGCAGTTCTTC. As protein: CSVVQTGTGFYEQFF.

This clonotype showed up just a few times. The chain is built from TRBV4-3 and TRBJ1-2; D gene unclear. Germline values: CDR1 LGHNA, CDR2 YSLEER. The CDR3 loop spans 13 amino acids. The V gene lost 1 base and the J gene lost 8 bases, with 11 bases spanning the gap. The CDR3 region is CASSQVKGDGYTF. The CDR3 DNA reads TGCGCCAGCAGCCAAGTTAAGGGAGACGGCTACACCTTC.

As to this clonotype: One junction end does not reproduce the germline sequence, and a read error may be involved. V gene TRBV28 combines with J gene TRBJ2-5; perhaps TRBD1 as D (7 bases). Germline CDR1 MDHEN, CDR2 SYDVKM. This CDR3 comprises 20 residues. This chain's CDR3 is CASGLLGTADGREYQEIQYF. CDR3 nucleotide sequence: TGTGCCAGCGGTTTACTAGGGACAGCAGACGGGAGAGAATACCAAGAGATCCAGTACTTC.

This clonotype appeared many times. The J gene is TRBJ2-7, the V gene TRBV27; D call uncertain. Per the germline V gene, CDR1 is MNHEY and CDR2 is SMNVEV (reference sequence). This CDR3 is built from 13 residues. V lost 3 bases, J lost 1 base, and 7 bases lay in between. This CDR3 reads CASSFLESYEQYF. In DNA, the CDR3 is TGTGCCAGCAGTTTTCTGGAATCCTACGAGCAGTACTTC.

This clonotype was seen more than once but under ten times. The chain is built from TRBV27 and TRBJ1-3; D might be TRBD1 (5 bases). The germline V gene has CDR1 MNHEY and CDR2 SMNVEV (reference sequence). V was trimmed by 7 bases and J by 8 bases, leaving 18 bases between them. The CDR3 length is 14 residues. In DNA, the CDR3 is TGTGCCAGCAATTGCAGGGAATCCTGTTACACCATATATTTT. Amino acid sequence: CASNCRESCYTIYF.